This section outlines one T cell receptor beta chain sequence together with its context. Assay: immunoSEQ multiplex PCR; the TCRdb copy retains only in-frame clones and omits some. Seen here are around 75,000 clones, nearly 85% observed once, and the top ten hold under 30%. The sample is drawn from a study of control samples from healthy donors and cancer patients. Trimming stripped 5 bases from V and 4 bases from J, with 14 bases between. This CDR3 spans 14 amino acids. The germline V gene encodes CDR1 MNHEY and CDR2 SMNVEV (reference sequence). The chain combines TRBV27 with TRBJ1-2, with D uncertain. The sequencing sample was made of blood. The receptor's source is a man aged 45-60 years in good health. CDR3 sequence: CASSKYSLFYGYTF. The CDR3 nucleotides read TGTGCCAGCAGTAAATACAGCCTTTTCTATGGCTACACCTTC.